This T cell receptor beta chain derives from a study of cytomegalovirus exposure and HLA in healthy donors (dated by TCRdb to about 2017). For context, the study as a whole: According to an earlier analysis of 587 of the donors, some 180 million T cells yielded 117 million unique TCR beta sequences and approximately 300 Gb of sequence data. An early release covering 550 to 650 HLA-typed donors comprised approximately 300 gigabases of sequencing data and 65 million to 100 million unique TCR sequences. Among the roughly 400 genotyped donors, approximately 81% belonged to the genetic ancestry cluster associated with self-reported Caucasian donors. The study aimed to test whether signatures of past pathogen exposure could be identified by cataloging public T cell receptors. The T cell repertoires of several hundred subjects were profiled by immunosequencing and related to cytomegalovirus serostatus. Along with the approximately 650-subject first cohort, a separate validation cohort of about 110 different subjects was used. High-throughput TCR immunosequencing, statistical association of individual TCRs with disease status, and machine learning were combined to predict cytomegalovirus infection status. A later analysis re-analyzed previously published TCR beta repertoires from approximately 670 donors and added high-resolution HLA genotyping to study TCR occurrence patterns. Rather than using new phenotypic data, the later analysis identified candidate immune exposures from TCR beta sequences and from how often those sequences occurred across donors. In an earlier analysis of 587 of the donors, high-throughput TCR beta sequencing was used to judge whether each TCR beta V gene segment behaved as functional or pseudogenic. Donor age, sex, ethnicity and CMV serostatus were collected together with the repertoire data. In a later genetic analysis, genome-wide SNP genotypes for about 55% of the 666 donors were used, and that subset was treated as a discovery cohort. Every repertoire in the discovery cohort had been generated on one and the same sequencing platform. Both class I and class II loci were covered by HLA typing, at four-digit resolution. The number of donors typed differed by locus, with about 620-630 for A, B, C, DRB1 and DQB1, roughly 520 for DQA1, about 610 for DPA1, and 450 to 480 for DPB1. Four or five DR-DQ haplotypes were handled as single units for association and clustering, since linkage in the cohort was strong. Among 350 to 400 genotyped donors of the cohort, an average of approximately 230,000 unique TCR beta nucleotide sequences were sequenced per donor, about a sixth of them non-productive.

What the authors observed across the whole study: Immune exposure information for the cohort was limited to CMV serostatus. In a later analysis, HLA-associated TCR beta chains were found to be more clonally expanded and to have lower generation probabilities than equally common non-associated chains. V-gene and J-gene trimming of TCR beta chains was associated with a missense DCLRE1C variant in a later genetic analysis, and the association was replicated in an independent cohort. In vitro tests confirmed that a few of the cytomegalovirus-associated TCR beta chains recognize cytomegalovirus antigens. According to the authors, the approach could potentially be generalized to other disease states and immunological phenotypes. A group of highly shared sequence variants was considered likely to be a technical artifact of the sequencing pipeline. A later genetic analysis reported fewer N-insertions in productive TCRs among donors in an Asian-associated ancestry cluster than the roughly 640-donor mean. Because counts were too low, seventeen rarely observed V segments, including chromosome 9 orphons, were left out of the earlier analysis of approximately 580 of the donors. A later analysis associated 16,951 TCR beta sequences with specific HLA alleles at a false discovery rate of 0.05. In this cohort, only TCR beta chains were sequenced, and detectable features were limited by the absence of alpha or paired-chain data. The study listed approximately 150 TCR beta chains as associated with cytomegalovirus. Correlated functional status among segregating V segments might be attributable to linkage disequilibrium, but an unknown experimental factor could not be ruled out. Most CMV-associated TCR beta chains appeared to be HLA-restricted in a later analysis, and the HLA associations seemed to be driven largely by CMV exposure. Cytomegalovirus status was reported to be diagnosed by the classifier with high specificity and sensitivity in both the original and validation cohorts. In an earlier analysis of 450 to 750 of the donors, most TCR beta V segments appeared in productive rearrangements about 90% or about 30% of the time, broadly matching IMGT annotations. According to a later analysis, TCR association rates differed among HLA loci, with DRB1 alleles showing the most associated TCRs and HLA-C alleles showing the fewest. A further reported finding was that TCR beta sequences accurately predicted the HLA-A and HLA-B alleles for most subjects in the first cohort. In a later analysis, several top co-occurrence clusters were reported to appear linked to parvovirus B19, influenza, CMV and Epstein-Barr virus. Because HLA typing was missing for some donors at each locus, association tests included only the typed subset. Assigning TCR associations to individual alleles was difficult when HLA alleles, especially DR and DQ, strongly co-occurred. Across donors, most TCR sequences were observed very rarely, whereas some public TCRs were present in many individuals. The 87-base-pair reads could not distinguish some IMGT-functional V segments, including TRBV6-2 and TRBV6-3, so those segments were excluded. Presence/absence analyses assumed roughly uniform sequencing depth across donors, an assumption that may not hold.

Sequences SGHNT (CDR1) and YYREEE (CDR2) are obtained from the germline V gene (reference sequence). Inclusive of the bounding cysteine and phenylalanine, the CDR3 is 13 residues long. This entry keeps only the CDR3 DNA: 39 bases, framed from base 1. At the junction V is shortened by 4 bases and J by 6 bases; bases outside the gene matches: 3. On this clone itself: The antigen it recognizes is unknown. No base quality information exists; no much larger clone differs at one position.

Libraries were prepared through the immunoSEQ multiplex PCR assay. A mixture of 60 forward primers for TCR Vbeta segments and 13 reverse primers for TCR Jbeta segments was used in the multiplex PCR. Amplification of the CDR3 region of rearranged TCR beta genes was performed with a multiplex PCR assay on genomic DNA. The Illumina HiSeq System was used to sequence the amplified TCR beta libraries as 87-base-pair reads. Per the original workflow: A later analysis counted approximately 84 million unique TCR beta chains across the 600 to 850 repertoires, and around 9.9 million of these chains were shared by at least two donors. To remove PCR and sequencing errors, raw reads were error-corrected and collapsed into unique sequences using a nearest-neighbor algorithm that merged closely related sequences. To assign V, D and J gene segments, CDR3 sequences were aligned to IMGT reference sequences. For a sequence to be retained, at least a six-nucleotide match to both a V gene segment and a J gene segment was required. A rearrangement was called productive if the CDR3 had no stop codons and remained in frame with V and J, and every other rearrangement was called non-productive. CDR3 was defined according to IMGT convention as the region running from the second conserved V-encoded cysteine to the conserved J-encoded phenylalanine. The earlier analysis of some 550 of the donors excluded any sequence lacking an unambiguous match to a single V gene segment. An earlier analysis of several hundred of the donors called V segments functional above 56.7% productive rearrangements and segregating when the between-donor standard deviation exceeded 5%. A statistical classification framework was built for diagnosing cytomegalovirus status from the catalog of TCR beta chain sequences. In a later analysis, TCR nucleotide sequences were compared against IMGT/GENE-DB human TR gene sequences so that V and J genes could be assigned. The TCRdist pipeline was used in a later analysis to assign CDR3 sequences and most-parsimonious VDJ recombination scenarios. A later analysis defined each TCR beta chain by its CDR3 amino acid sequence plus V-gene family, and excluded reads lacking a unique V-gene family. A later analysis removed 450 to 600 highly shared, low-generation-probability nucleotide sequences to deal with suspected cross-contamination and a sequencing artifact. In a later analysis, a clonal expansion index for each public chain was calculated from normalized within-repertoire ranks of inferred template counts. Generation probabilities in a later analysis came from a VDJ recombination model fitted to out-of-frame rearrangements, and those results were checked against IGoR. Hypergeometric tests were used in a later analysis to score TCR-TCR, TCR-HLA and TCR-CMV co-occurrence, with a repertoire-size bias correction applied to the TCR pairs. False discovery rates were estimated in a later analysis by permuting HLA or CMV assignments 20 times. A later analysis grouped co-occurring TCRs with DBSCAN, adding TCRdist sequence similarity when clustering within HLA-allele-positive subsets. Repertoires with fewer than 30,000 or more than 120,000 public chains were left out of co-occurrence clustering, as were five repertoires with anomalous nucleotide sharing. Held by TCRdb, this immuneACCESS table contains in-frame sequences only and omits some clones. Under half of the omission traces to an unresolved V gene where checked; the cause of the rest is unknown. The V and J calls and the clone size are those of that table, but D and trimming were determined from the DNA. Here the sample has 90,000 to 120,000 clones; 79% occur a single time. The ten largest clonotypes hold 3% to 3.5% of the sample.

The cohort was made up of roughly 670 healthy bone marrow donors. Cohort members were all nominally healthy when sampled, although unrecorded immune exposures were likely present. The donor was CMV seronegative and was included in the group of about 400 seronegative cohort members. Every donor gave a peripheral blood sample, and the peripheral blood mononuclear cells from that sample were used for TCR beta sequencing. Genomic DNA was extracted from the blood cell samples with the Qiagen DNeasy Blood Extraction Kit. The rearrangement joined TRBV5-4 to TRBJ2-2; TRBD1 aligns with 7 central bases. The receptor was isolated from a woman in her thirties or forties in good health and CMV-seronegative. The sample was PBMCs. The CDR3 amino acid sequence is: CASSLQGSGELFF. The DNA sequence reads TGTGCCAGCAGCCTACAGGGGTCCGGGGAGCTGTTTTTT.